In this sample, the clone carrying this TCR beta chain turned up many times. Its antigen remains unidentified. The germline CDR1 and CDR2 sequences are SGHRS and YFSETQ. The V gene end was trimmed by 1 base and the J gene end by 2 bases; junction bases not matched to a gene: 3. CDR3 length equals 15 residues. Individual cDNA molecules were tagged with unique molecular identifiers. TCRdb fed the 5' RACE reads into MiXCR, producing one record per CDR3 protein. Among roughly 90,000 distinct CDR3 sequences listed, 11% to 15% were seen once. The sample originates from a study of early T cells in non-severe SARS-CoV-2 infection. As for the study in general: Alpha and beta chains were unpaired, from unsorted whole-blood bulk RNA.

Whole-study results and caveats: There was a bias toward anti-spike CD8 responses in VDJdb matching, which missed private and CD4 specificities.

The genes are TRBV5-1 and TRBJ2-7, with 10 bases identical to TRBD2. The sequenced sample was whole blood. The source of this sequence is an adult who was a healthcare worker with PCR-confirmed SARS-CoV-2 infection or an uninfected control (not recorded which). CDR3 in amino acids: CASSLPLAGAYEQYF. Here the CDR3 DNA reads TGCGCCAGCAGCTTGCCCCTAGCGGGAGCCTACGAGCAGTACTTC.